These T cell receptor beta chains were read from a single sample in a study of T cell responses to AZD1222 COVID-19 vaccine. The protocol was immunoSEQ multiplex PCR, while the TCRdb copy is restricted to in-frame clones and leaves out a portion. The repertoire consists of about 120,000 clones, with 85% to 95% occurring once and the leading ten covering 4% to 6%. This material consisted of peripheral blood, taken 28 days after the second AZD1222 dose. The receptors shown here come from an adult who received the AZD1222 COVID-19 vaccine. CDR3s include the opening cysteine and the closing phenylalanine or tryptophan. Each record gives: CDR3 length, J gene, clone size, V gene, D gene, CDR3 protein, CDR3 DNA. D genes are given only for firm matches. Expanded clones get a size class; other rows say once, few or many, or leave the size out.

13	TRBJ2-3	NA	TRBV12-3/TRBV12-4	TRBD1	CAISGQMTDTQYF	TGTGCCATTTCGGGACAGATGACAGATACGCAGTATTTT
15	TRBJ2-7	NA	TRBV18	NA	CASSPVGQNQGEQYF	TGTGCCAGCTCACCAGTTGGGCAGAATCAAGGCGAGCAGTACTTC
14	TRBJ2-1	NA	TRBV6-2/TRBV6-3	TRBD1	CASSSTGPTNEQFF	TGTGCCAGCAGCTCGACAGGGCCCACCAATGAGCAGTTCTTC
15	TRBJ2-5	NA	TRBV6-5	NA	CASSFAGTHQETQYF	TGTGCCAGCAGTTTTGCCGGGACCCACCAAGAGACCCAGTACTTC
15	TRBJ1-6	NA	TRBV7-6	NA	CASSLEGSNNSPLHF	TGTGCCAGCAGCTTAGAGGGTTCAAATAATTCACCCCTCCACTTT
14	TRBJ1-1	NA	TRBV19	NA	CASSIGDRNTEAFF	TGTGCCAGTAGTATCGGAGACAGGAACACTGAAGCTTTCTTT
13	TRBJ1-6	NA	TRBV6-2/TRBV6-3	NA	CASSRQANSPLHF	TGTGCCAGCAGCCGACAGGCTAATTCACCCCTCCACTTT
15	TRBJ2-2	NA	TRBV11-1	TRBD1	CASSLGQGASGELFF	TGTGCCAGCAGCCTCGGACAGGGGGCATCCGGGGAGCTGTTTTTT
15	TRBJ2-1	NA	TRBV19	TRBD2	CASSIEMTSVGEQFF	TGTGCCAGTAGTATAGAGATGACTAGCGTTGGGGAGCAGTTCTTC
13	TRBJ2-1	few	TRBV4-1	NA	CASSLTEPNEQFF	TGCGCCAGCAGCCTGACCGAGCCAAACGAGCAGTTCTTC
12	TRBJ1-6	once	TRBV13	NA	CASSLGSSPLHF	TGTGCCAGCAGCTTAGGTTCTTCACCCCTCCACTTT
14	TRBJ2-7	NA	TRBV5-4	TRBD1	CASGMGQNSYEQYF	TGTGCCAGCGGAATGGGACAGAACTCCTACGAGCAGTACTTC
16	TRBJ2-1	NA	TRBV11-2	TRBD2	CASSPAGTSGVAEQFF	TGTGCCAGCAGCCCTGCCGGGACTAGCGGGGTTGCCGAGCAGTTCTTC
11	TRBJ1-1	NA	TRBV5-1	NA	CASSLDSEAFF	TGCGCCAGCAGCTTGGATAGTGAAGCTTTCTTT
14	TRBJ2-7	NA	TRBV5-1	NA	CASRYQGGPDEQYF	TGCGCCAGCAGATACCAGGGGGGTCCGGACGAGCAGTACTTC
13	TRBJ1-2	once	TRBV6-5	NA	CASSLDSNYGYTF	TGTGCCAGCAGTTTGGACAGTAACTATGGCTACACCTTC
15	TRBJ1-5	NA	TRBV5-1	TRBD1	CASSRTGEHNQPQHF	TGCGCCAGCAGCAGAACAGGGGAACACAATCAGCCCCAGCATTTT
13	TRBJ2-6	NA	TRBV7-9	NA	CASSPSGANVLTF	TGTGCCAGCAGCCCAAGTGGGGCCAACGTCCTGACTTTC
13	TRBJ1-2	NA	TRBV19	TRBD1	CASSPQGADGYTF	TGTGCCAGTAGCCCACAGGGGGCGGATGGCTACACCTTC
14	TRBJ1-4	NA	TRBV27	TRBD1	CASSLSQGDEKLFF	TGTGCCAGCAGTTTATCCCAGGGGGACGAAAAACTGTTTTTT
13	TRBJ2-7	NA	TRBV28	TRBD1	CASFPGQGYEQYF	TGTGCCAGTTTTCCGGGACAGGGGTACGAGCAGTACTTC
15	TRBJ1-4	NA	TRBV3-1/TRBV3-2	NA	CASSQEGRKGEKLFF	TGTGCCAGCAGCCAAGAGGGCAGGAAGGGTGAAAAACTGTTTTTT
16	TRBJ1-2	NA	TRBV9	NA	CASSTSGAGGNYGYTF	TGTGCCAGCAGCACCAGCGGGGCAGGTGGGAACTATGGCTACACCTTC
14	TRBJ1-1	NA	TRBV18	NA	CASSPTRGRTEAFF	TGTGCCAGCTCACCAACCCGGGGGAGGACTGAAGCTTTCTTT
15	TRBJ2-5	NA	TRBV5-1	NA	CASSSSTTGSGTQYF	TGCGCCAGCAGCTCATCGACAACAGGGTCGGGGACCCAGTACTTC
15	TRBJ1-6	few	TRBV27	NA	CASSQGQGYNSPLHF	TGTGCCAGCAGTCAAGGACAAGGCTATAATTCACCCCTCCACTTT
18	TRBJ1-6	NA	TRBV19	TRBD1	CASSIVGGQGAFDSPLHF	TGTGCCAGTAGTATAGTAGGGGGACAGGGGGCGTTTGATTCACCCCTCCACTTT
14	TRBJ1-4	NA	TRBV7-2	NA	CASSSTPLIEKLFF	TGTGCCAGCAGCTCTACTCCGCTAATCGAAAAACTGTTTTTT
14	TRBJ1-1	NA	TRBV5-1	NA	CASSLDRPNTEAFF	TGCGCCAGCAGCTTAGACAGGCCGAACACTGAAGCTTTCTTT
13	TRBJ2-1	NA	TRBV5-6	NA	CASSTPWADEQFF	TGTGCCAGCAGCACCCCATGGGCCGATGAGCAGTTCTTC
16	TRBJ1-2	NA	TRBV12-5	NA	CASGLPDRGARDGYTF	TGTGCTAGTGGTTTGCCGGACCGGGGGGCGCGGGATGGCTACACCTTC
15	TRBJ2-7	NA	TRBV6-5	NA	CASSYRQGSSYEQYF	TGTGCCAGCAGTTATCGGCAGGGATCCTCCTACGAGCAGTACTTC
13	TRBJ2-3	NA	TRBV29-1	NA	CSAGRGYPDTQYF	TGCAGCGCCGGACGGGGGTATCCAGATACGCAGTATTTT
16	TRBJ2-3	NA	TRBV7-2	TRBD2	CASSPTASGGADTQYF	TGTGCCAGCAGCCCGACGGCTAGCGGGGGGGCAGATACGCAGTATTTT
14	TRBJ1-1	NA	TRBV27	NA	CASSAQEINTEAFF	TGTGCCAGCAGTGCCCAGGAGATAAACACTGAAGCTTTCTTT
15	TRBJ2-2	NA	TRBV7-9	NA	CASSLEGIITGELFF	TGTGCCAGCAGCTTAGAGGGAATCATAACCGGGGAGCTGTTTTTT
15	TRBJ2-3	NA	TRBV5-6	TRBD1	CASSRQGVATDTQYF	TGTGCCAGCAGCAGACAGGGAGTCGCTACAGATACGCAGTATTTT
16	TRBJ2-3	NA	TRBV7-2	TRBD2	CASSLSNGRGADTQYF	TGTGCCAGCAGCTTAAGTAACGGGAGGGGGGCAGATACGCAGTATTTT
15	TRBJ1-4	NA	TRBV21-1	NA	CASSKEGTTNEKLFF	TGTGCCAGCAGCAAAGAGGGGACAACTAATGAAAAACTGTTTTTT
14	TRBJ2-7	NA	TRBV10-2	TRBD2	CASSSSGGSYEQYF	TGCGCCAGCAGTAGTAGCGGGGGTTCCTACGAGCAGTACTTC
12	TRBJ2-7	NA	TRBV12-5	NA	CASGGQGYEQYF	TGTGCTAGTGGGGGCCAGGGGTACGAGCAGTACTTC
17	TRBJ2-5	NA	TRBV7-6	TRBD2	CASSLVSAGGGQETQYF	TGTGCCAGCAGCTTAGTCTCAGCGGGAGGGGGGCAAGAGACCCAGTACTTC